Given below is one T cell receptor beta chain in context. Its antigen is currently unknown. TCRdb's copy holds only in-frame clones and misses some; the assay was immunoSEQ multiplex PCR. The sample yields some 200,000 clones, around 72% seen once. The data were obtained in a study of cytotoxic CD8 clonotypes in ibrutinib-treated CLL. About the study: Of the patients, eleven to twelve were relapsed/refractory, around 16 treatment-naive and some 17 IGHV unmutated. Mean productive templates were approximately 230,000; mean productive rearrangements were around 90,000. General study points: Public clonotypes were uncommon and contracted or stayed stable on treatment.

CDR1 is SGHVS, CDR2 FNYEAQ, per germline. J lost 13 bases, V lost 1 base, and 6 bases had no gene match. CDR3 length equals 15 residues. Sequencing was performed on PBMCs, taken after 24 months of ibrutinib treatment. The TCR originated in a human donor with chronic lymphocytic leukemia. This sequence joins TRBV7-6 and TRBJ2-1, with TRBD2 matching 14 bases. The CDR3 loop reads CASSLGLAGGPRQFF. In nucleotides, the CDR3 is TGTGCCAGCAGCTTAGGACTAGCGGGAGGGCCGCGACAGTTCTTC.